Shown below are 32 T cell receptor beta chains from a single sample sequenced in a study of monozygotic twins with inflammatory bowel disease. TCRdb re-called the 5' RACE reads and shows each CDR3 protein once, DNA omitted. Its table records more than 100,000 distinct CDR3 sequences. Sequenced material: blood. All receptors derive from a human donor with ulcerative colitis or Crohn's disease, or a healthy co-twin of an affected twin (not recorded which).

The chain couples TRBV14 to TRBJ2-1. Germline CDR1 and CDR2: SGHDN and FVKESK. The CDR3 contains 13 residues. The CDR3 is CASSVISVNEQFF.

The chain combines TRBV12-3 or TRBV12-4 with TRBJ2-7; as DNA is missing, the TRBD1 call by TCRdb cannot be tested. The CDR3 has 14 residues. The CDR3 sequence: CASSSRQGSHEQYF.

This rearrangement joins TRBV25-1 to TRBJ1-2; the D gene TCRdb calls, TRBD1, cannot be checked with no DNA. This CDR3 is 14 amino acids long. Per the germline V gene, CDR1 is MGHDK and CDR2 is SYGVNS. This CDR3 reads CASSESGTGGGYTF.

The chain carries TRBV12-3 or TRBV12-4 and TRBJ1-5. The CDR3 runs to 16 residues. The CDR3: CASSPARLRDNQPQHF.

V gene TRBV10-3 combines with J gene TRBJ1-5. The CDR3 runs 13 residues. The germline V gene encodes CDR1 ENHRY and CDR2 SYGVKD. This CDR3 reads CAPPVVPGQPQHF.

CDR3 residues: CASSLGLTYNEQFF. The chain couples TRBV27 to TRBJ2-1; without DNA, the TCRdb call of TRBD2 cannot be checked. From germline, CDR1 is MNHEY and CDR2 SMNVEV (reference sequence). CDR3 size: 14 residues.

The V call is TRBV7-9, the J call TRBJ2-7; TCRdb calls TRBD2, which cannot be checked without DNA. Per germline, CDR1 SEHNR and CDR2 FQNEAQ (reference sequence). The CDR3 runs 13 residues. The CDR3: CASRASGSYEQYF.

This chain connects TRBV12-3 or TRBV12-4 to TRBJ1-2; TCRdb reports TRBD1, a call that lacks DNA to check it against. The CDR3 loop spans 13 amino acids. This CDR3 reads CASSFLRQGDYTF.

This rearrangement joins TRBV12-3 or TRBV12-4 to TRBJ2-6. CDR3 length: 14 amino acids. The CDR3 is CASSWNSGANVLTF.

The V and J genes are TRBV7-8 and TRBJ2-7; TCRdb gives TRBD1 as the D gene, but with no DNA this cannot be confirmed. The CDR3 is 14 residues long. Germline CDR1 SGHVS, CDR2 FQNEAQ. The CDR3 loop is CASSQRQGTYEQYF.

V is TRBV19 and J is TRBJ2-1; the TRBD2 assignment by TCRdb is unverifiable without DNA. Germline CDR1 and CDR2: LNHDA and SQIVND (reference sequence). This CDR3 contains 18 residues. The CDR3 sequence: CASTQVGWREGRYNEQFF.

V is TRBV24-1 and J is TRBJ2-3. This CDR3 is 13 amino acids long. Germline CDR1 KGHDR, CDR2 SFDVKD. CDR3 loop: CATSDLDRDTQYF.

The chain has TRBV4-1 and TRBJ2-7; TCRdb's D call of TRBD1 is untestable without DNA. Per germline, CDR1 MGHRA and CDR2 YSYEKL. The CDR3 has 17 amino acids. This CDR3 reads CSSSQLLRDRGSYEQYF.

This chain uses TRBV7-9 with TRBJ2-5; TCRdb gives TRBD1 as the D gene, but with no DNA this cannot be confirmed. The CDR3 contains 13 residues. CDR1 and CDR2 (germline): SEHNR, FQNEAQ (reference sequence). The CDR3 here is CASSLRGRETQYF.

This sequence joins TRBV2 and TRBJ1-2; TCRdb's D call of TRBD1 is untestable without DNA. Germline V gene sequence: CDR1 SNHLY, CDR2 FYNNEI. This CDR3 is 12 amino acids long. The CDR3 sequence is CASTTGDYGYTF. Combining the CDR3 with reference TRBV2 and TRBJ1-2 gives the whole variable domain EPEVTQTPSHQVTQMGQEVILRCVPISNHLYFYWYRQILGQKVEFLVSFYNNEISEKSEIFDDQFSVERPDGSNFTLKIRSTKLEDSAMYFCASTTGDYGYTFGSGTRLTVV.

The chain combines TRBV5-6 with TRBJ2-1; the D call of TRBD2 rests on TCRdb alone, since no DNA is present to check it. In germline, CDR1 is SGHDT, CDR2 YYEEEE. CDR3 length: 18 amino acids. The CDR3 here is CASSLFPSGSFSYNEQFF.

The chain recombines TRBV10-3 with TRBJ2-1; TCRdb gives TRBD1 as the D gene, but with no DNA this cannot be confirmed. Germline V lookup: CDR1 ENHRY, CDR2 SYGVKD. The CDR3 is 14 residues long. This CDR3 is CAISRDRGTNEQFF.

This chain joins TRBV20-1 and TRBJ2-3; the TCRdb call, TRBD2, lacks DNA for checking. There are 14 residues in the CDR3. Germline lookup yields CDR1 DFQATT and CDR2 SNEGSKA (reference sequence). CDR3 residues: CSAWTPRLTDTQYF.

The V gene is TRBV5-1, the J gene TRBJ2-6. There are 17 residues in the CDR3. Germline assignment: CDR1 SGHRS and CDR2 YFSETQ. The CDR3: CASSLSGQGSGANVLTF.

Here the CDR3 reads CASRANRNRQGGMEQYF. The J gene is TRBJ2-7, the V gene TRBV28; TCRdb proposes TRBD1, but this gene call is untestable without DNA. Germline CDR1 and CDR2: MDHEN and SYDVKM. The CDR3 has 17 residues. Variable domain in full (rest from reference TRBV28 and TRBJ2-7): DVKVTQSSRYLVKRTGEKVFLECVQDMDHENMFWYRQDPGLGLRLIYFSYDVKMKEKGDIPEGYSVSREKKERFSLILESASTNQTSMYLCASRANRNRQGGMEQYFGPGTRLTVT.

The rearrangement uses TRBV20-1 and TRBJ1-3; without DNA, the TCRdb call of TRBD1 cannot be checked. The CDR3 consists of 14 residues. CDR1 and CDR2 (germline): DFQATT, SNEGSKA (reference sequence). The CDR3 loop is CSAPTGNSGNTIYF.

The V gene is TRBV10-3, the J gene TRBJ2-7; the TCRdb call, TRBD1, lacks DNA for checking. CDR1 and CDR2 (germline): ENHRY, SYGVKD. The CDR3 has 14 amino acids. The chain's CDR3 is CAIASRDLSYEQYF.

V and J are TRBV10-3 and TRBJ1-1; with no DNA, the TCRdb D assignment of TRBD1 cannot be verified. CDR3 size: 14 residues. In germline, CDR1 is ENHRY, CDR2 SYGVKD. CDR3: CAISDRGGNTEAFF.

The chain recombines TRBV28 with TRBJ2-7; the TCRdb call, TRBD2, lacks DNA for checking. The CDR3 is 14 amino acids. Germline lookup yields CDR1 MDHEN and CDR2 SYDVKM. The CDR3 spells CASSSAPGLYEQYF.

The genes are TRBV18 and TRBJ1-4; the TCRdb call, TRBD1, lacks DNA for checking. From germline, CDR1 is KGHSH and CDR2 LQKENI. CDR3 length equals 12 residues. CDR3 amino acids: CASSPRGEKLFF.

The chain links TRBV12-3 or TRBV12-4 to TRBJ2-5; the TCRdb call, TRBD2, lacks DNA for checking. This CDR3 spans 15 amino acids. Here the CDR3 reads CASGPTPAAGETQYF.

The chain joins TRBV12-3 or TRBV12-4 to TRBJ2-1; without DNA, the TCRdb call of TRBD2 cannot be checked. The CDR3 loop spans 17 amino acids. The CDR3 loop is CASSFAGLAGPSNEQFF.

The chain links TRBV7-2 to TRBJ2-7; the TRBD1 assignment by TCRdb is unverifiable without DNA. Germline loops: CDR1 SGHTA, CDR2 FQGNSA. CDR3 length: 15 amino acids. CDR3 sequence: CASSQPGTGGYEQYF. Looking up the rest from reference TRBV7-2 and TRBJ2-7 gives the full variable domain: GAGVSQSPSNKVTEKGKDVELRCDPISGHTALYWYRQSLGQGLEFLIYFQGNSAPDKSGLPSDRFSAERTGGSVSTLTIQRTQQEDSAVYLCASSQPGTGGYEQYFGPGTRLTVT.

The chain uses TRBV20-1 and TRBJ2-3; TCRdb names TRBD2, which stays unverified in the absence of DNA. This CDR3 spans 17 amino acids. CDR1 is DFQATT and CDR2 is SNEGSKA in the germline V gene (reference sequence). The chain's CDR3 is CSARSSGLAGGTDTQYF.

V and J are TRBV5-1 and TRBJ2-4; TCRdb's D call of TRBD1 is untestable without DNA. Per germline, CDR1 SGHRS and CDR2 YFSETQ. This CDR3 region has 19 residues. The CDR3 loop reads CASSNRDMGGFLGKNIQYF. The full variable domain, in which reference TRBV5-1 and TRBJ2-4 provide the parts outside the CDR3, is KAGVTQTPRYLIKTRGQQVTLSCSPISGHRSVSWYQQTPGQGLQFLFEYFSETQRNKGNFPGRFSGRQFSNSRSEMNVSTLELGDSALYLCASSNRDMGGFLGKNIQYFGAGTRLSVL.

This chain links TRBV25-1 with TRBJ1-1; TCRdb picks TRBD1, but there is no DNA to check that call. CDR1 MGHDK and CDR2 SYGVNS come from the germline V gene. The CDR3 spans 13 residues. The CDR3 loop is CASSEQGHRKAFF.

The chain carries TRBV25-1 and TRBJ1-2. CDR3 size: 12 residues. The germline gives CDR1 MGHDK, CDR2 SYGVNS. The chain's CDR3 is CASKREHYGYTF.